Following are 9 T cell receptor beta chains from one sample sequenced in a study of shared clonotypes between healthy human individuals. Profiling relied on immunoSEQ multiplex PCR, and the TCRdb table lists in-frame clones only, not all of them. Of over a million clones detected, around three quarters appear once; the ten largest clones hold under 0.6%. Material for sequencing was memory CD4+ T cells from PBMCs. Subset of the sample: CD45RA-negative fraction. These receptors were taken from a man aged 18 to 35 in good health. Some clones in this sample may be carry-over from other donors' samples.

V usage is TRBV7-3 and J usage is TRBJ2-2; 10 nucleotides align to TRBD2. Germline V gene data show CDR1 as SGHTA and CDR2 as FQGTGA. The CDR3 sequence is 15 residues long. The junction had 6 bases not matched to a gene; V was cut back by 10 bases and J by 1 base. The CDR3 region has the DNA TGTGCCAATACACTAGCGGGATGGAACACCGGGGAGCTGTTTTTT. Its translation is CANTLAGWNTGELFF.

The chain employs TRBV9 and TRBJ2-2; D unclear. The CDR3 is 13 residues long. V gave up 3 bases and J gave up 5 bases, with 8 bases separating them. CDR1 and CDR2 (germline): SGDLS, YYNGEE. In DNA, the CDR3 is TGTGCCAGCAGCGACGATATGACCGGGGAGCTGTTTTTT. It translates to CASSDDMTGELFF. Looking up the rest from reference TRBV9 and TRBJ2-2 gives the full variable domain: DSGVTQTPKHLITATGQRVTLRCSPRSGDLSVYWYQQSLDQGLQFLIQYYNGEERAKGNILERFSAQQFPDLHSELNLSSLELGDSALYFCASSDDMTGELFFGEGSRLTVL.

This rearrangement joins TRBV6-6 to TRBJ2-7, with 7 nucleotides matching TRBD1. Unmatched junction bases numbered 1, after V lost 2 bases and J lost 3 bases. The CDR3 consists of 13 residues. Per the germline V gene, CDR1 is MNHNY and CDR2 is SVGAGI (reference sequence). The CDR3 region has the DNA TGTGCCAGCAGTTACGGGGACAGCTACGAGCAGTACTTC. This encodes CASSYGDSYEQYF.

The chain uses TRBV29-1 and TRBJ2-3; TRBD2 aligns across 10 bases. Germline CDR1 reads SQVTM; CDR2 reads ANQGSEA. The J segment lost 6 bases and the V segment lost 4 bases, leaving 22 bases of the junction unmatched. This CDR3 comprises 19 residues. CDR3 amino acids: CSVALSAGGSSGRPDTQYF. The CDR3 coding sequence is TGCAGCGTTGCTCTCTCGGCAGGGGGGTCTAGCGGGAGACCCGATACGCAGTATTTT.

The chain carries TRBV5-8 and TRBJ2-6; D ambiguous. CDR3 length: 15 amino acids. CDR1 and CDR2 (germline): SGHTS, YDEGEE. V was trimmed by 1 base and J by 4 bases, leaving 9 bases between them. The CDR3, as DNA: TGTGCCAGCAGCTTGACGGTATCCGGGGCCAACGTCCTGACTTTC. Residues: CASSLTVSGANVLTF.

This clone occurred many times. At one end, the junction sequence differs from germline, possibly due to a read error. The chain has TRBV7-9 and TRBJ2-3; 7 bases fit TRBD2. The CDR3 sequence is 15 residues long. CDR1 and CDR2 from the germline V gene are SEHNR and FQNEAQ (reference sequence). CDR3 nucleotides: TGTGCCAGCACCTTACGAAGCGGGACCCCCGATACGCAGTATTTT. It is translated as CASTLRSGTPDTQYF.

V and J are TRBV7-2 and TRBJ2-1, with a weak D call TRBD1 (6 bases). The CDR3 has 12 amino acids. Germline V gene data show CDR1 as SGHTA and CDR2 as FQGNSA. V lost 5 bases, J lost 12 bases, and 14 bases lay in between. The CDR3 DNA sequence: TGTGCCAGCAGCCCCCAGGGGACCAGGCAGTTCTTC. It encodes CASSPQGTRQFF.

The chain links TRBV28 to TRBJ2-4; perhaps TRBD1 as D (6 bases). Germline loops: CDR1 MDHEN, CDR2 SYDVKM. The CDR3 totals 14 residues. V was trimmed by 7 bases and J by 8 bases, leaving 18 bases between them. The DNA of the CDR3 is TGTGCCAGCAAGTCTGGGACACCCACGGACATTCAGTACTTC. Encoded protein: CASKSGTPTDIQYF. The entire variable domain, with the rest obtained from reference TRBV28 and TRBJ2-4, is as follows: DVKVTQSSRYLVKRTGEKVFLECVQDMDHENMFWYRQDPGLGLRLIYFSYDVKMKEKGDIPEGYSVSREKKERFSLILESASTNQTSMYLCASKSGTPTDIQYFGAGTRLSVL.

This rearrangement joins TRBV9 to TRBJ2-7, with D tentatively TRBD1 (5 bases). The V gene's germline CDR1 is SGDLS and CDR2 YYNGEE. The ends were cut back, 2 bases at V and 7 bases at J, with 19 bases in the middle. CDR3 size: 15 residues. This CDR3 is CASSVEQTFQGEQYF. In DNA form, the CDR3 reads TGTGCCAGCAGCGTCGAACAGACCTTTCAGGGAGAGCAGTACTTC.